Below are 32 T cell receptor beta chains sequenced from a single sample in a study of T cells in Graves' hyperthyroidism and ophthalmopathy. Regions amplified from RNA transcripts were the TCR beta CDR3 regions. RT-PCR in the first round (using the HTBI primer set) targeted the TCR CDR3. Using its own MiXCR run on the multiplex PCR reads, TCRdb lists one record per CDR3 protein. The table has 550,000 to 650,000 distinct CDR3 sequences, 14% seen once; the top ten hold approximately 15%. The specimen sequenced was blood. The receptors here all came from a woman aged 40-49 years with Graves' hyperthyroidism.

The chain couples TRBV24-1 to TRBJ2-7, with D unresolved. The V gene's germline CDR1 is KGHDR and CDR2 SFDVKD. Trimming took off 12 bases at V and 3 bases at J, with 17 bases between the two ends. The CDR3 runs to 13 residues. CDR3 bases: TGTGCCTTCTTCACTCAGAAAGGCTACGAGCAGTACTTC. It specifies CAFFTQKGYEQYF.

In its sample, this clonotype was seen many times. The chain couples TRBV25-1 to TRBJ1-2, with no clear D. The CDR3 consists of 15 residues. V was cut by 3 bases and J by 6 bases, with 17 bases left in between. Germline V gives CDR1 MGHDK, CDR2 SYGVNS. The CDR3 is CASSDPSGARDGYTF. The CDR3 DNA sequence: TGTGCCAGCAGTGACCCCTCCGGAGCGCGCGATGGCTACACCTTC.

This clonotype was recorded a few times. At one end the junction does not follow the germline gene, possibly because of a read error. The chain combines TRBV3-1 with TRBJ2-7; possibly TRBD2 for D (7 bases). CDR1 is LGHDT and CDR2 is YNNKEL in the germline V gene (reference sequence). This CDR3 is 14 amino acids long. The chain's CDR3 is CASNQGGSGGEQYF. In DNA, the CDR3 is TGTGCCAGCAACCAAGGGGGATCGGGAGGCGAGCAGTACTTC.

The genes are TRBV18 and TRBJ1-1; TRBD1 is a possible D gene (6 bases). The germline V and J ends were trimmed by 3 bases and 8 bases, with 13 bases remaining between them. The CDR3 has 13 amino acids. Germline V gene lookup returns CDR1 KGHSH and CDR2 LQKENI. The CDR3 sequence: CASSPGGGVEAFF. The CDR3 bases are TGTGCCAGCTCACCGGGAGGGGGTGTGGAAGCTTTCTTT.

This clonotype was detected many times. This chain links TRBV6-1 with TRBJ2-7; D is perhaps TRBD2 (7 bases). The CDR3 loop spans 16 amino acids. CDR1 MNHNS and CDR2 SASEGT come from the germline V gene. Trimming cost V 5 bases and J 0 bases, with 17 bases left between them. CDR3 bases: TGTGCCAGCAGTCCTATAGGGGGAGGGGGCTCCTACGAGCAGTACTTC. Translated: CASSPIGGGGSYEQYF.

J is TRBJ2-1 and V is TRBV7-9; D unresolved. The germline gives CDR1 SEHNR, CDR2 FQNEAQ (reference sequence). V was trimmed by 1 base and J by 9 bases, leaving 7 bases between them. The CDR3 length is 12 residues. The CDR3 loop is CASSLVGFEQFF. CDR3 nucleotides: TGTGCCAGCAGCTTAGTGGGGTTTGAGCAGTTCTTC.

The chain recombines TRBV5-4 with TRBJ1-5; a weak D match, TRBD1 (5 bases). Germline V CDR1 and CDR2: SGHNT, YYREEE (reference sequence). V was pared by 0 bases and J by 8 bases, with 9 bases between. The CDR3 has 13 amino acids. CDR3 loop: CASSLEGAEPQHF. CDR3 bases: TGTGCCAGCAGCTTGGAAGGGGCAGAGCCCCAGCATTTT.

This clonotype was detected many times. The junction and the germline gene differ at one end; a read error may be behind it. The V and J genes are TRBV6-1 and TRBJ2-2, with 12 bases aligning to TRBD2. The CDR3 is made up of 16 amino acids. Per the germline V gene, CDR1 is MNHNS and CDR2 is SASEGT. The DNA of the CDR3 is TGTGCCAGCAGCGAAGGACTAGCGGGGCGGACCGGGGAGCTGTTTTTT. It is translated as CASSEGLAGRTGELFF.

To note about this clonotype: The junction and the germline gene differ at one end; a read error may be behind it. The chain has TRBV6-2 or TRBV6-3 and TRBJ2-3; 7 positions agree with TRBD1. CDR3 length equals 16 residues. Germline lookup yields CDR1 MNHEY and CDR2 SVGEGT. The CDR3 DNA follows: TGTGCCTGCAGTTCCTCCTACAGGGGAGAAACAGATACGCAGTATTTT. Translating gives CACSSSYRGETDTQYF.

This clonotype was seen at least ten times. The chain couples TRBV6-1 to TRBJ2-5, with a tentative D call TRBD2 (6 bases). This CDR3 has 16 amino acids. The V gene lost 5 bases and the J gene lost 2 bases, with 18 bases spanning the gap. CDR1 and CDR2 from the germline V gene are MNHNS and SASEGT. The CDR3 loop is CASSLGVGGIQETQYF. DNA for the CDR3: TGTGCCAGCAGTCTCGGGGTGGGAGGCATACAAGAGACCCAGTACTTC.

This clonotype occurred once. The V call is TRBV11-1, the J call TRBJ1-1; D gene uncertain. Germline CDR1 and CDR2: SGHAT and FQDESV (reference sequence). The CDR3 contains 13 residues. The V end was cut by 1 base, the J end by 10 bases, with 13 bases between. In nucleotides, the CDR3 is TGTGCCAGCAGCTTAGACACCCGCGGAGGAGCTTTCTTT. The encoded protein is CASSLDTRGGAFF. Combining the CDR3 with reference TRBV11-1 and TRBJ1-1 gives the whole variable domain EAEVAQSPRYKITEKSQAVAFWCDPISGHATLYWYRQILGQGPELLVQFQDESVVDDSQLPKDRFSAERLKGVDSTLKIQPAELGDSAMYLCASSLDTRGGAFFGQGTRLTVV.

This clonotype was seen at least ten times. The CDR3 loop is CASSQTGGPTYEQYF. The CDR3 DNA follows: TGTGCCAGCAGCCAAACCGGGGGGCCGACCTACGAGCAGTACTTC. The chain recombines TRBV3-1 with TRBJ2-7; maybe TRBD2 (7 bases). CDR1 LGHDT and CDR2 YNNKEL come from the germline V gene (reference sequence). The CDR3 is 15 residues long. Trimming shortened V by 2 bases and J by 2 bases, and 13 bases separated the two germline ends.

This clonotype was observed a handful of times. The genes are TRBV6-5 and TRBJ2-5; 8 bases are shared with TRBD1. Germline lookup yields CDR1 MNHEY and CDR2 SVGAGI. This CDR3 has 14 amino acids. The junction had 3 bases not matched to a gene; V was cut back by 2 bases and J by 4 bases. CDR3 residues: CASSYPGGAETQYF. The CDR3 DNA is TGTGCCAGCAGTTACCCAGGGGGCGCAGAGACCCAGTACTTC.

This clonotype was seen at least ten times. The V call is TRBV29-1, the J call TRBJ1-2; D not resolved. Germline loops: CDR1 SQVTM, CDR2 ANQGSEA. The germline V and J ends were trimmed by 7 bases and 3 bases, with 15 bases remaining between them. The CDR3 covers 13 residues. CDR3: CSAEGIFDYGYTF. For the CDR3, the DNA is TGCAGCGCCGAAGGGATTTTTGACTATGGCTACACCTTC.

The rearrangement links TRBV27 to TRBJ2-7, with 8 positions matching TRBD1. The CDR3 has 15 residues. Germline CDR1 MNHEY, CDR2 SMNVEV (reference sequence). Unmatched junction bases numbered 6, after V lost 2 bases and J lost 3 bases. CDR3: CASSLAGTGYYEQYF. The CDR3 DNA is TGTGCCAGCAGTTTAGCTGGGACAGGATACTACGAGCAGTACTTC.

This clonotype has a handful of counts. The chain combines TRBV6-1 with TRBJ2-3, with 11 bases matching TRBD2. Germline loops: CDR1 MNHNS, CDR2 SASEGT. The CDR3 length is 18 residues. Trimming removed 6 bases from V and 1 base from J; junction bases left unmatched: 12. This CDR3 is CASRQTSGSRVGTDTQYF. The CDR3 nucleotides read TGTGCCAGCAGACAAACTAGCGGGAGCCGTGTAGGCACAGATACGCAGTATTTT.

This clonotype was counted many times. The CDR3, as DNA: TGTGCCAGCAGCTTGAGGGGGACAGGGTCAGGTGCCCAGTACTTC. Its protein is CASSLRGTGSGAQYF. The V call is TRBV5-5, the J call TRBJ2-5; TRBD1 agrees at 9 bases. Germline trimming cut 1 base from V and 9 bases from J; bases unmatched to any gene: 10. The V gene's germline CDR1 is SGHKS and CDR2 YYEKEE (reference sequence). This CDR3 has 15 residues. Using reference TRBV5-5 and TRBJ2-5 for the parts outside the CDR3, the full variable domain is DAGVTQSPTHLIKTRGQQVTLRCSPISGHKSVSWYQQVLGQGPQFIFQYYEKEERGRGNFPDRFSARQFPNYSSELNVNALLLGDSALYLCASSLRGTGSGAQYFGPGTRLLVL.

The V call is TRBV27, the J call TRBJ1-3, with no clear D. Germline loops: CDR1 MNHEY, CDR2 SMNVEV (reference sequence). The CDR3 loop spans 15 amino acids. Trimming stripped 2 bases from V and 0 bases from J, with 8 bases between. CDR3 nucleotide sequence: TGTGCCAGCAGTTTAGTTGGCTTCTCTGGAAACACCATATATTTT. As protein: CASSLVGFSGNTIYF.

In its sample, this clonotype was seen many times. The J gene is TRBJ2-1, the V gene TRBV20-1; D remains unclear. The CDR3 extends over 12 amino acids. Deletions cut 3 bases from V and 8 bases from J, with 11 bases between. Germline CDR1 reads DFQATT; CDR2 reads SNEGSKA (reference sequence). CDR3 DNA sequence: TGCAGTGCTAGGTCTTGGCAGGATGAGCAGTTCTTC. Protein: CSARSWQDEQFF.

This rearrangement joins TRBV19 to TRBJ1-6; no reliable D call. The CDR3 length is 15 residues. V was shortened by 6 bases and J by 5 bases, with 14 bases between the two germline ends. Germline V gene lookup returns CDR1 LNHDA and CDR2 SQIVND (reference sequence). The CDR3 nucleotides read TGTGCCAGTAGCCTGACGGCTGATCATAATTCACCCCTCCACTTT. This translates into CASSLTADHNSPLHF.

There are many counts of this clonotype. This rearrangement joins TRBV20-1 to TRBJ2-1; no clear D. The germline CDR1 and CDR2 sequences are DFQATT and SNEGSKA (reference sequence). The CDR3 is made up of 12 amino acids. The germline V and J ends were trimmed by 6 bases and 2 bases, with 8 bases remaining between them. The CDR3 DNA follows: TGCAGTGCCCTTATCGCCTACAATGAGCAGTTCTTC. Its protein is CSALIAYNEQFF.

This clonotype was recorded many times. The chain recombines TRBV5-1 with TRBJ2-5, with 8 nucleotides matching TRBD2. Unmatched junction bases numbered 4, after V lost 1 base and J lost 2 bases. CDR3 length: 15 amino acids. Germline CDR1 SGHRS, CDR2 YFSETQ. CDR3 nucleotides: TGCGCCAGCAGCTTGCCTAGCGGGTATCAAGAGACCCAGTACTTC. It translates to CASSLPSGYQETQYF. The full variable domain, completed using reference TRBV5-1 and TRBJ2-5, is KAGVTQTPRYLIKTRGQQVTLSCSPISGHRSVSWYQQTPGQGLQFLFEYFSETQRNKGNFPGRFSGRQFSNSRSEMNVSTLELGDSALYLCASSLPSGYQETQYFGPGTRLLVL.

This clonotype came up many times. This rearrangement joins TRBV2 to TRBJ1-1; TRBD1 might be the D (6 bases). V shed 10 bases and J shed 4 bases, with 22 bases lying between them. This CDR3 has 15 amino acids. Germline lookup yields CDR1 SNHLY and CDR2 FYNNEI. This chain's CDR3 is CATSSGEGRGTEAFF. In DNA form, the CDR3 reads TGTGCCACCTCTTCAGGGGAGGGCCGGGGCACTGAAGCTTTCTTT.

The chain employs TRBV2 and TRBJ2-5; perhaps D is TRBD1 or TRBD2 (5 bases each). The ends were cut back, 6 bases at V and 2 bases at J, with 13 bases in the middle. CDR3 length equals 14 residues. Germline CDR1 is SNHLY and CDR2 is FYNNEI. The DNA for the CDR3 is TGTGCCAGCAGCCTAGGGGAGCCTCAAGAGACCCAGTACTTC. It specifies CASSLGEPQETQYF.

V is TRBV6-1 and J is TRBJ1-1; no clear D gene. There are 13 residues in the CDR3. Trimming removed 3 bases from V and 0 bases from J, with 5 bases in between. Germline V CDR1 and CDR2: MNHNS, SASEGT. The CDR3 is CASSDNVNTEAFF. DNA of the CDR3: TGTGCCAGCAGTGATAATGTGAACACTGAAGCTTTCTTT.

At least ten counts were recorded for this clonotype. The rearrangement uses TRBV15 and TRBJ2-1; D is unresolved. V lost 5 bases and J 5 bases, leaving 7 bases between the germline ends. The germline V gene encodes CDR1 LNHNV and CDR2 YYDKDF (reference sequence). The CDR3 runs to 12 residues. This CDR3 is CATSVPHNEQFF. The CDR3 region has the DNA TGTGCCACCAGCGTACCACACAATGAGCAGTTCTTC. Based on the CDR3 plus reference TRBV15 and TRBJ2-1, the full variable domain is DAMVIQNPRYQVTQFGKPVTLSCSQTLNHNVMYWYQQKSSQAPKLLFHYYDKDFNNEADTPDNFQSRRPNTSFCFLDIRSPGLGDTAMYLCATSVPHNEQFFGPGTRLTVL.

In its sample, this clonotype was seen many times. The chain couples TRBV20-1 to TRBJ1-2, with a tentative D call TRBD1 (5 bases). Between the trimmed V and J ends, which lost 4 bases and 6 bases, there was a span of 9 bases. Germline assignment: CDR1 DFQATT and CDR2 SNEGSKA (reference sequence). The CDR3 is 11 residues long. The CDR3 spells CSATGENGYTF. The CDR3 coding sequence is TGCAGTGCTACGGGGGAAAATGGCTACACCTTC.

For this clonotype: A much larger clone lies one base from this, so it may be a read error. This chain links TRBV7-6 with TRBJ1-1; TRBD1 is a possible D gene (6 bases). The CDR3 is made up of 13 amino acids. CDR1 is SGHVS, CDR2 FNYEAQ, per germline. The V gene lost 1 base and the J gene lost 7 bases, with 10 bases spanning the gap. The CDR3 region is CASSLGDNLEAFF. Here the CDR3 DNA reads TGTGCCAGCAGCTTAGGGGACAACCTTGAAGCTTTCTTT.

Ten or more counts support this clonotype. This sequence joins TRBV7-8 and TRBJ1-4; no clear D gene. Trimming shortened V by 1 base and J by 7 bases, and 13 bases separated the two germline ends. Per the germline V gene, CDR1 is SGHVS and CDR2 is FQNEAQ. The CDR3 loop spans 15 amino acids. This CDR3 is CASSLEEQRGEKLFF. The DNA for the CDR3 is TGTGCCAGCAGCTTAGAGGAGCAGAGAGGTGAAAAACTGTTTTTT.

This clonotype was detected ten times or more. This sequence joins TRBV7-9 and TRBJ2-7; D remains unclear. The CDR3 consists of 14 residues. V was shortened by 4 bases and J by 1 base, with 11 bases between the two germline ends. Germline V CDR1 and CDR2: SEHNR, FQNEAQ (reference sequence). The CDR3 region has the DNA TGTGCCAGCAGCTCCCCTAAGGGATCCTACGAGCAGTACTTC. Encoded protein: CASSSPKGSYEQYF.

The genes are TRBV27 and TRBJ1-2, with 7 bases aligning to TRBD1. With 6 bases clipped from V and 8 bases from J, the junction kept 9 bases outside the gene matches. Looked up from germline, CDR1 is MNHEY and CDR2 is SMNVEV (reference sequence). This CDR3 comprises 13 residues. The CDR3 nucleotides read TGTGCCAGCAGACCGACCGACAGGGACGGCTACACCTTC. It encodes CASRPTDRDGYTF.

Concerning this clonotype: One end of the junction does not line up with germline, which may come from a read error. The V gene is TRBV15, the J gene TRBJ2-1; 7 nucleotides agree with TRBD2. Looked up from germline, CDR1 is LNHNV and CDR2 is YYDKDF (reference sequence). The CDR3 extends over 14 amino acids. The CDR3 sequence: CATGSGATYNEQFF. CDR3 sequence (DNA): TGTGCCACCGGCAGCGGGGCAACCTACAATGAGCAGTTCTTC.